Presented here are 28 T cell receptor beta chains from one specimen sequenced in a study of shared clonotypes between healthy human individuals. Profiled with immunoSEQ multiplex PCR; TCRdb holds only in-frame clones, not every one. This table holds 2 million to 2.5 million clones, less than 95% found once. The sequenced sample consisted of naive CD4+ T cells from PBMCs. The subset was: CD45RA+ positively selected. Receptors originate from a man aged 18 to 35 in good health. Some clones in this sample may be carry-over from other donors' samples.

The genes are TRBV6-1 and TRBJ1-5; 7 nucleotides match TRBD1. J gave up 4 bases and V 8 bases, and 5 bases lay outside the gene matches. The CDR3 has 13 amino acids. Germline values: CDR1 MNHNS, CDR2 SASEGT. CDR3 residues: CASQPTGNQPQHF. DNA of the CDR3: TGTGCCAGCCAGCCGACAGGGAATCAGCCCCAGCATTTT.

V gene TRBV10-3 combines with J gene TRBJ1-3; D might be TRBD1 (5 bases). The CDR3 is 17 amino acids. Trimming took off 10 bases at V and 0 bases at J, with 22 bases between the two ends. Germline CDR1 is ENHRY and CDR2 is SYGVKD. CDR3 sequence (DNA): TGTGCCACCAACCCCCGGGGGGGTTCCCTCTCTGGAAACACCATATATTTT. This gives the protein CATNPRGGSLSGNTIYF.

This sequence joins TRBV7-9 and TRBJ2-2; D unresolved. From germline, CDR1 is SEHNR and CDR2 FQNEAQ (reference sequence). Trimming left V 2 bases short and J 4 bases short, with 8 bases between. CDR3 length: 14 amino acids. CDR3 sequence reads: CASSLLQRTGELFF. The CDR3 nucleotides are TGTGCCAGCAGCTTACTTCAGCGCACCGGGGAGCTGTTTTTT.

The DNA for the CDR3 is TGTGCCAGCACCTTACACGGGGCTAGCAAGCAGTTCTTC. Translated, it gives CASTLHGASKQFF. The V call is TRBV28, the J call TRBJ2-1; possibly TRBD1 or TRBD2 for D (5 bases each). Germline V CDR1 and CDR2: MDHEN, SYDVKM. With 7 bases removed from V and 11 bases from J, the gap between germline ends came to 18 bases. The CDR3 has 13 residues.

The rearrangement joins TRBV21-1 to TRBJ1-5; TRBD1, the table's D call, was not compared with the DNA. TRBV21-1 is a documented pseudogene. This CDR3 has 19 residues. This CDR3 reads CASSFPLSGARYSNQPQHF. The CDR3, as DNA: TGTGCCAGCAGCTTTCCCTTATCAGGGGCCAGATATAGCAATCAGCCCCAGCATTTT.

This chain joins TRBV28 and TRBJ1-3; maybe TRBD1 (6 bases). The CDR3 extends over 17 amino acids. Trimming shortened V by 7 bases and J by 0 bases, and 19 bases separated the two germline ends. Germline V lookup: CDR1 MDHEN, CDR2 SYDVKM. In DNA form, the CDR3 reads TGTGCCAGCACCTCACAGGGACCTGGCGTCTCTGGAAACACCATATATTTT. It is translated as CASTSQGPGVSGNTIYF.

The chain employs TRBV25-1 and TRBJ2-1; 7 nucleotides line up with TRBD1. J lost 2 bases, V lost 3 bases, and 4 bases had no gene match. Per the germline V gene, CDR1 is MGHDK and CDR2 is SYGVNS. This CDR3 is 15 amino acids long. Here the CDR3 DNA reads TGTGCCAGCAGTGATTTCCAGGGGGCCTACAATGAGCAGTTCTTC. The encoded protein is CASSDFQGAYNEQFF.

This sequence joins TRBV5-4 and TRBJ2-7, with TRBD2 matching over 9 bases. Germline CDR1 and CDR2: SGHNT and YYREEE (reference sequence). Trimming took 0 bases from V and 9 from J; bases not matched to a gene: 16. This CDR3 region has 17 residues. The CDR3 sequence: CASSLGSGSTFGEGQYF. The CDR3 DNA is TGTGCCAGCAGCTTGGGTAGCGGGAGCACCTTCGGCGAGGGGCAGTACTTC.

The rearrangement links TRBV18 to TRBJ2-7; 11 bases line up with TRBD1. The CDR3 sequence is 15 residues long. CDR1 and CDR2 from the germline V gene are KGHSH and LQKENI. The J segment lost 2 bases and the V segment lost 4 bases, leaving 4 bases of the junction unmatched. The CDR3 reads CASSQGQGVTYEQYF. Written as DNA, the CDR3 is TGTGCCAGCTCACAGGGACAGGGGGTAACCTACGAGCAGTACTTC.

J is TRBJ2-5 and V is TRBV7-3, with TRBD2 matching 7 bases. This CDR3 is 16 amino acids long. Per germline, CDR1 SGHTA and CDR2 FQGTGA. V lost 1 base and J lost 2; bases outside the gene matches: 7. CDR3: CASSLSWASGQETQYF. The CDR3 DNA is TGTGCCAGCAGCTTAAGTTGGGCTAGCGGACAAGAGACCCAGTACTTC.

V and J are TRBV7-9 and TRBJ2-4; the D is unclear. The CDR3 consists of 15 residues. CDR1 is SEHNR, CDR2 FQNEAQ, per germline (reference sequence). Trimming pared 1 base from V and 3 bases from J, leaving 10 bases between. The CDR3 DNA is TGTGCCAGCAGCTTAGGTCGGGTGTACAAAAACATTCAGTACTTC. Translated, it gives CASSLGRVYKNIQYF.

V is TRBV9 and J is TRBJ2-3; TRBD1 is a possible D gene (6 bases). Looked up from germline, CDR1 is SGDLS and CDR2 is YYNGEE. V lost 6 bases and J lost 3, with 17 bases in between. This CDR3 spans 15 amino acids. The CDR3, as DNA: TGTGCCAGCAACCGAGAGAGGACAGAGACAGATACGCAGTATTTT. Translating gives CASNRERTETDTQYF.

The count of this clone is one. V usage is TRBV10-3 and J usage is TRBJ1-5, with D maybe TRBD1 (6 bases). The CDR3 is 15 residues long. Trimming shortened V by 2 bases and J by 6 bases, and 14 bases separated the two germline ends. Germline CDR1 reads ENHRY; CDR2 reads SYGVKD. Here the CDR3 DNA reads TGTGCCATCAGTGAGGGGTCAGGGGCTCCTCAGCCCCAGCATTTT. Translated, it gives CAISEGSGAPQPQHF.

The chain is built from TRBV28 and TRBJ2-5; the D gene is possibly TRBD2 (5 bases). Germline V CDR1 and CDR2: MDHEN, SYDVKM. V gave up 3 bases and J gave up 9 bases, with 14 bases separating them. The CDR3 spans 13 residues. CDR3 in DNA: TGTGCCAGCAGTTTCGGGCCCCCGGAGGCCCAGTACTTC. As protein: CASSFGPPEAQYF.

To note about this clone: This CDR3 is also generated by other DNA sequences in the sample. The rearrangement links TRBV10-3 to TRBJ2-3, with D unresolved. The CDR3 has 12 amino acids. The germline V gene has CDR1 ENHRY and CDR2 SYGVKD. The V gene lost 0 bases and the J gene lost 4 bases, with 2 bases spanning the gap. The CDR3 spells CAISESPDTQYF. The CDR3 DNA reads as TGTGCCATCAGTGAGTCTCCAGATACGCAGTATTTT.

This rearrangement joins TRBV7-9 to TRBJ2-1; D remains ambiguous. Germline loops: CDR1 SEHNR, CDR2 FQNEAQ (reference sequence). The CDR3 contains 13 residues. V gave up 3 bases and J gave up 7 bases, with 10 bases separating them. The CDR3 reads CASSFGVGNEQFF. The CDR3, as DNA: TGTGCCAGCAGCTTTGGGGTTGGGAATGAGCAGTTCTTC.

V and J are TRBV6-6 and TRBJ2-7, with TRBD1 matching over 7 bases. The CDR3 contains 14 residues. The V and J ends lost 7 bases and 0 bases, in that order; junction bases with no gene match: 6. CDR1 is MNHNY and CDR2 is SVGAGI in the germline V gene (reference sequence). CDR3: CASNRQGSSYEQYF. CDR3 in DNA: TGTGCCAGCAACAGACAGGGAAGCTCCTACGAGCAGTACTTC.

V and J are TRBV30 and TRBJ2-3; 9 positions match TRBD2. There are 18 residues in the CDR3. The germline gives CDR1 GTSNPN, CDR2 SVGIG (reference sequence). The junction had 14 bases not matched to a gene; V was cut back by 1 base and J by 3 bases. The CDR3 DNA reads as TGTGCCTGGAGTGGGTTAGCGGGAGAGCGAGGACCAACAGATACGCAGTATTTT. Translated, it gives CAWSGLAGERGPTDTQYF.

The V call is TRBV12-5, the J call TRBJ1-1; D might be TRBD1 (5 bases). The V end was cut by 2 bases, the J end by 4 bases, with 11 bases between. The CDR3 is 14 residues long. CDR1 and CDR2 (germline): LGHNT, FRNRAP. CDR3 nucleotides: TGTGCTAGTGGTTTGTCGGGGGGAATCACTGAAGCTTTCTTT. Translation: CASGLSGGITEAFF.

The CDR3 DNA is TGTGCCAGCAGCCTCTCAGGGGCGAGCCTACCGGGAACTAATGAAAAACTGTTTTTT. Its translation: CASSLSGASLPGTNEKLFF. The rearrangement links TRBV9 to TRBJ1-4; weak D call: TRBD1 (6 bases). This CDR3 region has 19 residues. Germline V gene data show CDR1 as SGDLS and CDR2 as YYNGEE. Trimming left V 4 bases short and J 1 base short, with 23 bases between. Based on the CDR3 plus reference TRBV9 and TRBJ1-4, the full variable domain is DSGVTQTPKHLITATGQRVTLRCSPRSGDLSVYWYQQSLDQGLQFLIQYYNGEERAKGNILERFSAQQFPDLHSELNLSSLELGDSALYFCASSLSGASLPGTNEKLFFGSGTQLSVL.

This clone was found once. This chain links TRBV19 with TRBJ1-2; TRBD1 is a possible D gene (5 bases). The ends were cut back, 7 bases at V and 7 bases at J, with 13 bases in the middle. Germline V CDR1 and CDR2: LNHDA, SQIVND (reference sequence). The CDR3 is 12 amino acids. CDR3 loop: CASMGRVSGYTF. In DNA form, the CDR3 reads TGTGCCAGTATGGGCAGGGTGAGTGGCTACACCTTC.

This rearrangement joins TRBV7-9 to TRBJ2-5; perhaps TRBD2 as D (5 bases). Germline-derived CDR1 and CDR2 are SEHNR and FQNEAQ (reference sequence). Trimming stripped 2 bases from V and 4 bases from J, with 17 bases between. CDR3 size: 16 residues. The CDR3 protein is CASSLYRRESGETQYF. CDR3 DNA sequence: TGTGCCAGCAGCTTATACAGACGGGAAAGCGGAGAGACCCAGTACTTC. The full variable domain, completed using reference TRBV7-9 and TRBJ2-5, is DTGVSQNPRHKITKRGQNVTFRCDPISEHNRLYWYRQTLGQGPEFLTYFQNEAQLEKSRLLSDRFSAERPKGSFSTLEIQRTEQGDSAMYLCASSLYRRESGETQYFGPGTRLLVL.

The rearrangement joins TRBV5-4 to TRBJ2-1, with TRBD2 identical over 11 bases. This CDR3 comprises 16 residues. The junction had 2 bases not matched to a gene; V was cut back by 0 bases and J by 3 bases. Germline V gene data show CDR1 as SGHNT and CDR2 as YYREEE (reference sequence). The DNA of the CDR3 is TGTGCCAGCAGCTTGGCCGGGACTAGCGGCTACAATGAGCAGTTCTTC. Its translation: CASSLAGTSGYNEQFF.

J is TRBJ2-3 and V is TRBV12-1; the DNA was not compared with TRBD2, the D call given in the table. TRBV12-1 is assigned pseudogene status. The CDR3 has 17 residues. CDR3 region: CASSFVLSGSNTDTQYF. DNA of the CDR3: TGTGCCAGCAGCTTTGTACTTAGCGGGAGTAACACAGATACGCAGTATTTT.

For the CDR3, the DNA is TGTGCCAGCAGCCGTAAGAATACAGGGGGCGGGGAGACCCAGTACTTC. Its protein is CASSRKNTGGGETQYF. V gene TRBV11-2 combines with J gene TRBJ2-5; TRBD1 matches 9 bases. The germline V gene encodes CDR1 SGHAT and CDR2 FQNNGV. V was clipped by 5 bases and J by 5 bases; unmatched bases: 12. The CDR3 totals 16 residues. Based on the CDR3 plus reference TRBV11-2 and TRBJ2-5, the full variable domain is EAGVAQSPRYKIIEKRQSVAFWCNPISGHATLYWYQQILGQGPKLLIQFQNNGVVDDSQLPKDRFSAERLKGVDSTLKIQPAKLEDSAVYLCASSRKNTGGGETQYFGPGTRLLVL.

In this sample, this clone turned up once. This CDR3 reads CASSAGTEGKLFF. The DNA for the CDR3 is TGTGCCAGCAGTGCGGGGACGGAGGGAAAACTGTTTTTT. The V gene is TRBV2, the J gene TRBJ1-4, with TRBD1 as a possible D gene (5 bases). The CDR3 is 13 residues long. The ends were cut back, 4 bases at V and 10 bases at J, with 13 bases in the middle. Germline loops: CDR1 SNHLY, CDR2 FYNNEI. Full variable domain (missing parts from reference TRBV2 and TRBJ1-4): EPEVTQTPSHQVTQMGQEVILRCVPISNHLYFYWYRQILGQKVEFLVSFYNNEISEKSEIFDDQFSVERPDGSNFTLKIRSTKLEDSAMYFCASSAGTEGKLFFGSGTQLSVL.

To note about this clone: The same CDR3 arises from other DNA sequences in this sample as well. V is TRBV7-3 and J is TRBJ2-7; 8 positions match TRBD1. With V trimmed by 5 bases and J by 1 base, 4 bases remained unmatched. CDR1 SGHTA and CDR2 FQGTGA come from the germline V gene. CDR3 length equals 14 residues. The CDR3: CASSLGTGSYEQYF. DNA of the CDR3: TGTGCCAGCAGCCTCGGGACAGGATCCTACGAGCAGTACTTC.

CDR3: CASSFGGAGGYTF. CDR3 DNA: TGTGCCAGCAGCTTTGGCGGGGCGGGTGGCTACACCTTC. The rearrangement uses TRBV5-4 and TRBJ1-2; possibly TRBD1 for D (5 bases). Germline CDR1 SGHNT, CDR2 YYREEE (reference sequence). This CDR3 spans 13 amino acids. Trimming removed 2 bases at V and 7 bases at J, with 12 bases between. Complete variable domain (other parts from reference TRBV5-4 and TRBJ1-2): ETGVTQSPTHLIKTRGQQVTLRCSSQSGHNTVSWYQQALGQGPQFIFQYYREEENGRGNFPPRFSGLQFPNYSSELNVNALELDDSALYLCASSFGGAGGYTFGSGTRLTVV.